This TCR beta chain was documented in a study of cytomegalovirus exposure and HLA in healthy donors. Study conclusions and caveats: Exclusion as indistinguishable affected some V segments, including TRBV6-2 and TRBV6-3.

Vbeta (60) and Jbeta (13) primers were used in the PCR. Clones were sequenced by immunoSEQ multiplex PCR, and TCRdb holds only the in-frame ones, with some missing. This sample carries 95,000 to 150,000 clones, around 70% of them seen once, and the ten largest clones take 8.2%. A note on this clone: Its antigen is not identified.

With 0 bases removed from V and 5 bases from J, the gap between germline ends came to 9 bases. In germline, CDR1 is SGHRS, CDR2 YFSETQ. There are 14 residues in the CDR3. Input material: PBMCs. This chain links TRBV5-1 with TRBJ1-5; no definite D call. The clonotype was recovered from a middle-aged woman in good health and CMV-seropositive. CDR3 sequence reads: CASSLDGEDQPQHF. The CDR3 nucleotides are TGCGCCAGCAGCTTGGACGGGGAAGATCAGCCCCAGCATTTT.